Listed here are 14 T cell receptor beta chains from one sample, sequenced in a study of blood T cell repertoires in COVID-19 (dated by TCRdb to the early 2020s). Library construction relied on the immunoSEQ multiplex PCR assay. The clones in this table, taken by TCRdb from immuneACCESS, are in-frame only. Not every clone is retained; where verified, under half of the shortfall comes from an unresolved V gene, and the cause of the rest is unknown. The sample profile shows just over 200,000 clones; about three quarters of them were found once. Jointly, the top ten make up approximately 6% of the sample. Sequenced sample: peripheral blood. The source of these receptors is a woman in her 70s with acute or convalescent COVID-19.

The gene calls are TRBV29-1 and TRBJ2-2, with D tentatively TRBD1 (6 bases). Deletions cut 6 bases from V and 6 bases from J, with 20 bases between. This CDR3 is built from 15 residues. The germline V gene encodes CDR1 SQVTM and CDR2 ANQGSEA. The CDR3 DNA reads as TGCAGCGTCATACAGGGCGGCGGGTTGCCCGGGGAGCTGTTTTTT. It specifies CSVIQGGGLPGELFF.

This rearrangement joins TRBV5-1 to TRBJ2-7; 9 nucleotides line up with TRBD1. The CDR3 is made up of 14 amino acids. Germline lookup yields CDR1 SGHRS and CDR2 YFSETQ. The V segment lost 4 bases and the J segment 3 bases; nucleotides outside the gene matches: 5. CDR3 coding DNA: TGCGCCAGCAGCGTAGGACAGGGGATCTACGAGCAGTACTTC. Translation gives CASSVGQGIYEQYF.

This chain joins TRBV6-5 and TRBJ2-1; tentatively, D is TRBD2 (5 bases). The CDR3 covers 14 residues. V was trimmed by 4 bases and J by 5 bases, leaving 12 bases between them. Looked up from germline, CDR1 is MNHEY and CDR2 is SVGAGI. The DNA for the CDR3 is TGTGCCAGCAGTTCGCCGGGATCTGACAATGAGCAGTTCTTC. Protein sequence: CASSSPGSDNEQFF.

This chain links TRBV24-1 with TRBJ2-1; perhaps TRBD2 as D (5 bases). This CDR3 has 16 residues. The germline V and J ends were trimmed by 1 base and 0 bases, with 9 bases remaining between them. Germline V gene sequence: CDR1 KGHDR, CDR2 SFDVKD. CDR3 amino acids: CATSDFSGNSYNEQFF. The CDR3 nucleotides read TGTGCCACCAGTGATTTTTCGGGGAACTCCTACAATGAGCAGTTCTTC.

The V gene is TRBV6-1, the J gene TRBJ2-7; 11 positions match TRBD1. This CDR3 has 16 amino acids. With V trimmed by 4 bases and J by 3 bases, 8 bases remained unmatched. Germline V gene sequence: CDR1 MNHNS, CDR2 SASEGT. The CDR3 protein is CASSGPDRGLFYEQYF. CDR3 coding DNA: TGTGCCAGCAGTGGCCCGGACAGGGGGCTTTTCTACGAGCAGTACTTC.

The chain uses TRBV12-5 and TRBJ2-1; possibly TRBD2 for D (6 bases). Germline assignment: CDR1 LGHNT and CDR2 FRNRAP. The CDR3 contains 15 residues. The V end was cut by 7 bases, the J end by 0 bases, with 13 bases between. Here the CDR3 DNA reads TGTGCTAGTGAAGTGGCGGGGAGCTCCTACAATGAGCAGTTCTTC. Translating it yields CASEVAGSSYNEQFF.

The chain employs TRBV2 and TRBJ2-7; TRBD2 matches 12 bases. Trimming removed 5 bases from V and 7 bases from J; junction bases left unmatched: 3. The CDR3 runs 13 residues. CDR1 and CDR2 (germline): SNHLY, FYNNEI. The CDR3 loop is CASSTGTSGEQYF. In nucleotides, the CDR3 is TGTGCCAGCAGTACCGGGACTAGCGGGGAGCAGTACTTC.

This chain joins TRBV5-5 and TRBJ1-1, with 7 bases that match TRBD1. J lost 1 base, V lost 4 bases, and 1 base had no gene match. The CDR3 spans 13 residues. CDR1 and CDR2 from the germline V gene are SGHKS and YYEKEE (reference sequence). The CDR3 DNA reads TGTGCCAGCAGCCGGACAGGGAACACTGAAGCTTTCTTT. It is translated as CASSRTGNTEAFF.

The rearrangement uses TRBV28 and TRBJ1-5; 7 bases line up with TRBD1. The V gene's germline CDR1 is MDHEN and CDR2 SYDVKM. Trimming cost V 5 bases and J 0 bases; bases outside gene matches: 7. The CDR3 is made up of 16 amino acids. The CDR3 region has the DNA TGTGCCAGCAGTAGAAGGACAGGAGATAGCAATCAGCCCCAGCATTTT. Translating gives CASSRRTGDSNQPQHF.

The CDR3 DNA reads as TGTGCCAGCGGGACAGGGACCCTTAACTATGGCTACACCTTC. Residues: CASGTGTLNYGYTF. This chain connects TRBV2 to TRBJ1-2; TRBD1 matches at 9 bases. CDR3 length: 14 amino acids. Germline-derived CDR1 and CDR2 are SNHLY and FYNNEI. V was clipped by 8 bases and J by 1 base; unmatched bases: 5. Combining the CDR3 with reference TRBV2 and TRBJ1-2 gives the whole variable domain EPEVTQTPSHQVTQMGQEVILRCVPISNHLYFYWYRQILGQKVEFLVSFYNNEISEKSEIFDDQFSVERPDGSNFTLKIRSTKLEDSAMYFCASGTGTLNYGYTFGSGTRLTVV.

CDR3 in amino acids: CASSLAYSGRAHEQYF. CDR3 in DNA: TGTGCCAGCAGCTTAGCGTACAGCGGGAGGGCCCACGAGCAGTACTTC. The V call is TRBV7-9, the J call TRBJ2-7, with TRBD2 matching over 10 bases. Looked up from germline, CDR1 is SEHNR and CDR2 is FQNEAQ (reference sequence). V lost 0 bases and J lost 5; bases outside the gene matches: 7. This CDR3 is 16 amino acids long.

This clone was observed a handful of times. J is TRBJ1-6 and V is TRBV15; D is perhaps TRBD1 (6 bases). The CDR3 sequence is 15 residues long. The V gene's germline CDR1 is LNHNV and CDR2 YYDKDF (reference sequence). The V and J ends lost 2 bases and 9 bases respectively, with 14 bases between them. The DNA of the CDR3 is TGTGCCACCAGCAGAAAACAGGGCTCCTCTTCACCCCTCCACTTT. Protein product: CATSRKQGSSSPLHF. Filled out from reference TRBV15 and TRBJ1-6, the complete variable domain reads DAMVIQNPRYQVTQFGKPVTLSCSQTLNHNVMYWYQQKSSQAPKLLFHYYDKDFNNEADTPDNFQSRRPNTSFCFLDIRSPGLGDTAMYLCATSRKQGSSSPLHFGNGTRLTVT.

This sequence joins TRBV27 and TRBJ2-7; 13 nucleotides line up with TRBD2. Losses at the gene ends were 0 bases for V and 3 bases for J; bases not matched to a gene: 5. Germline V gene sequence: CDR1 MNHEY, CDR2 SMNVEV (reference sequence). This CDR3 contains 17 residues. The CDR3 sequence: CASSLSARTSGSYEQYF. The CDR3 coding sequence is TGTGCCAGCAGTTTATCCGCCAGGACTAGCGGGAGCTACGAGCAGTACTTC.

The J gene is TRBJ2-1, the V gene TRBV6-5; 10 bases fit TRBD1. Per the germline V gene, CDR1 is MNHEY and CDR2 is SVGAGI. This CDR3 comprises 13 residues. Trimming cost V 6 bases and J 7 bases; bases outside gene matches: 3. Here the CDR3 DNA reads TGTGCCAGCAGCCCGGACAGGGGGAATGAGCAGTTCTTC. As protein: CASSPDRGNEQFF.